This T cell receptor beta chain is from a study of OX40 agonist ivuxolimab in advanced cancers. Study at large: Given to patients was ivuxolimab, an agonistic anti-OX40 (CD134) antibody. Whole-study findings and limits: Researchers did not establish what antigens the expanded peripheral T cells target.

From germline, CDR1 is SGHAT and CDR2 FQNNGV. Between the trimmed V and J ends, which lost 2 bases and 8 bases, there was a span of 21 bases. The CDR3 is 17 amino acids. Systemic immunosuppression or a history of autoimmune disease excluded patients. Collection of blood occurred at baseline, at cycle 4 day 1, and at cycle 7 day 1. Clones were read by immunoSEQ multiplex PCR, and TCRdb kept only the in-frame ones, dropping some. The table has over 75,000 clones, roughly 93% seen once; the top ten hold less than 0.35%. Turning to this clone: The antigen is undetermined.

V is TRBV11-2 and J is TRBJ1-4; unclear D gene. This receptor was obtained from an adult with an advanced solid tumor such as melanoma, head and neck, liver or kidney cancer. The source was CD4+ or CD8+ T cells sorted from blood, collected in a trial of the OX40 agonist ivuxolimab. For the CDR3, the DNA is TGTGCCAGCAGCTTACCCCCACCCGAAAGGGTTGGAGAAAAACTGTTTTTT. Amino acid sequence: CASSLPPPERVGEKLFF.